The source of this T cell receptor beta chain is a study of OX40 agonist ivuxolimab in advanced cancers. Across the study: Patients were dosed with the agonistic anti-OX40 (CD134) antibody ivuxolimab. Dose-escalation patients' cancers were hepatocellular carcinoma, melanoma, renal cell or head and neck cancer.

This table comes from immunoSEQ multiplex PCR, and its TCRdb copy is limited to in-frame clones, with some not included. Of fewer than 85,000 clones in the sample, 75% to 85% are singletons; the top ten hold about 5%. Study-wide points: In CD8+ T cells, expanded clones were on average more numerous than in CD4+. There was clonal expansion of CD4+ and CD8+ blood T cells by week 6 at 0.1 to 3.0 mg/kg.

Trimming shortened V by 2 bases and J by 3 bases, and 14 bases separated the two germline ends. Germline V gives CDR1 LNHDA, CDR2 SQIVND (reference sequence). CDR3 length equals 16 residues. A note on this clone: Its target is not known.

The receptor was derived from an adult with an advanced solid tumor such as melanoma, head and neck, liver or kidney cancer. The chain couples TRBV19 to TRBJ2-1; D possibly corresponds to TRBD2 (5 bases). The sequencing here drew on CD4+ or CD8+ T cells sorted from blood, taken in a trial of the OX40 agonist ivuxolimab. DNA for the CDR3: TGTGCCAGTAGTATACGGGCGGGCCAAATCTACAATGAGCAGTTCTTC. It specifies CASSIRAGQIYNEQFF.